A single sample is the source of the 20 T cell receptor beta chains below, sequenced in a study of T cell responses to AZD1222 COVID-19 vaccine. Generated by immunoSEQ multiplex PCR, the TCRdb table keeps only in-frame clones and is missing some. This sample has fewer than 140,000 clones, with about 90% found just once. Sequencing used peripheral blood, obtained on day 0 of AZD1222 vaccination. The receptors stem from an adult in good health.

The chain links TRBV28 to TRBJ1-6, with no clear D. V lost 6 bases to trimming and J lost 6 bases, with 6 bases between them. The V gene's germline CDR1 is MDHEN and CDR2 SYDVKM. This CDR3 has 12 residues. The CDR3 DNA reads TGTGCCAGCAGAGTCCTTAATTCACCCCTCCACTTT. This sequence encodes CASRVLNSPLHF.

The CDR3 is CASSSRQGRSEQFF. The CDR3 region has the DNA TGTGCCAGTAGTTCCCGACAGGGAAGAAGTGAGCAGTTCTTC. The gene calls are TRBV19 and TRBJ2-1; 7 bases map to TRBD1. Unmatched junction bases numbered 10, after V lost 5 bases and J lost 9 bases. The germline CDR1 and CDR2 sequences are LNHDA and SQIVND (reference sequence). This CDR3 is 14 amino acids long.

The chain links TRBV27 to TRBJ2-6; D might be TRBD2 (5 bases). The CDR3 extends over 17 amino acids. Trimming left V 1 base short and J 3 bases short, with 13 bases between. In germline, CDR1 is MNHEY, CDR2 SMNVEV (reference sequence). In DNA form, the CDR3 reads TGTGCCAGCAGTTTATATCGGGGTTCTGGTGGGGCCAACGTCCTGACTTTC. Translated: CASSLYRGSGGANVLTF.

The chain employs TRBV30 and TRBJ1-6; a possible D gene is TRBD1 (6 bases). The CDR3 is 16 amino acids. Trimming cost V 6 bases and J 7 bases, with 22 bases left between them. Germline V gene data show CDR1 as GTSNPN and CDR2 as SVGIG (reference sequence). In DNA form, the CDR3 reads TGTGCCTGCACTAGAGCCAGGGGTTCCTCCAATTCACCCCTCCACTTT. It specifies CACTRARGSSNSPLHF.

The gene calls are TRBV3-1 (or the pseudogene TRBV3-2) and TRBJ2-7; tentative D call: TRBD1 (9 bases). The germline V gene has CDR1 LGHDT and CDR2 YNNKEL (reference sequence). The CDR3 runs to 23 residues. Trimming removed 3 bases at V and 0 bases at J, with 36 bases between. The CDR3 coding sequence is TGTGCCAGCAGCCATTGTACAGGGGGCCGGATCCGCGGGAGGAATAAAGTCTCCTACGAGCAGTACTTC. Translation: CASSHCTGGRIRGRNKVSYEQYF.

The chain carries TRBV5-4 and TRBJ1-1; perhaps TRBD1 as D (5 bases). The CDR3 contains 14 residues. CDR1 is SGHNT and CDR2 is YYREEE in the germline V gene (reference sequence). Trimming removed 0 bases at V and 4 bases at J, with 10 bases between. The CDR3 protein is CASSLERDGTEAFF. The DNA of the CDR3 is TGTGCCAGCAGCTTGGAAAGGGACGGCACTGAAGCTTTCTTT. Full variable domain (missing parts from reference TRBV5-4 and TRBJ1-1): ETGVTQSPTHLIKTRGQQVTLRCSSQSGHNTVSWYQQALGQGPQFIFQYYREEENGRGNFPPRFSGLQFPNYSSELNVNALELDDSALYLCASSLERDGTEAFFGQGTRLTVV.

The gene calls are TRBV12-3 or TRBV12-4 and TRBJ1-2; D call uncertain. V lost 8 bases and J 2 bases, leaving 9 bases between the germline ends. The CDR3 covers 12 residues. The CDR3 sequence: CASSGGNYGYTF. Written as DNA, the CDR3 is TGTGCCAGCTCCGGCGGAAACTATGGCTACACCTTC.

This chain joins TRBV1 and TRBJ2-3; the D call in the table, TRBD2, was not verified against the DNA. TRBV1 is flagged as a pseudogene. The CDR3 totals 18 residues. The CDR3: CTSRTPEREGGPRDTQYF. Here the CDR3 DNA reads TGCACCAGCAGAACTCCGGAAAGGGAGGGAGGGCCAAGGGATACGCAGTATTTT.

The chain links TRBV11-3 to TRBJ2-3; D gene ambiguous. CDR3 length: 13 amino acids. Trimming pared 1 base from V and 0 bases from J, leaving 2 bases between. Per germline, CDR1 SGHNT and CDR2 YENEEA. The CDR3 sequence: CASSLVSTDTQYF. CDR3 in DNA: TGTGCCAGCAGCTTAGTGAGCACAGATACGCAGTATTTT.

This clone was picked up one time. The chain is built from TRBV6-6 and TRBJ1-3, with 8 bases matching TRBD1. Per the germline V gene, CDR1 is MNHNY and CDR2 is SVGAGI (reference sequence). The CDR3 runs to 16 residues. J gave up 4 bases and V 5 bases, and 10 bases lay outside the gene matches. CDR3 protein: CASSKLTGGPGNTIYF. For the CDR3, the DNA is TGTGCCAGCAGTAAACTAACAGGGGGTCCAGGAAACACCATATATTTT.

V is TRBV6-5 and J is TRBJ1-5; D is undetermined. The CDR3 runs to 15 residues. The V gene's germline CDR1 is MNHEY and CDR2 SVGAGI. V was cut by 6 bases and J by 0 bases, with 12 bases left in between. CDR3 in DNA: TGTGCCAGCAGCCCCGAGTGGTATAGCAATCAGCCCCAGCATTTT. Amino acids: CASSPEWYSNQPQHF.

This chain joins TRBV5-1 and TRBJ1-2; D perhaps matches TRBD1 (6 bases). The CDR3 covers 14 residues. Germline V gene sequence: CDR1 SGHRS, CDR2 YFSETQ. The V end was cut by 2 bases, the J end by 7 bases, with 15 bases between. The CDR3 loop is CASSFNGGEGGYTF. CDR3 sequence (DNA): TGCGCCAGCAGCTTTAATGGGGGCGAAGGTGGCTACACCTTC.

The CDR3 DNA is TGTGCCAGCAGCTTAGACGTCGGCAAAAACATTCAGTACTTC. This gives the protein CASSLDVGKNIQYF. The rearrangement links TRBV7-2 to TRBJ2-4; no reliable D call. Germline-derived CDR1 and CDR2 are SGHTA and FQGNSA. Trimming shortened V by 1 base and J by 3 bases, and 7 bases separated the two germline ends. CDR3 size: 14 residues. Full variable domain (rest looked up from reference TRBV7-2 and TRBJ2-4): GAGVSQSPSNKVTEKGKDVELRCDPISGHTALYWYRQSLGQGLEFLIYFQGNSAPDKSGLPSDRFSAERTGGSVSTLTIQRTQQEDSAVYLCASSLDVGKNIQYFGAGTRLSVL.

The CDR3 DNA sequence: TGTGCCATCAGGGCGGAGGCGGGAGGAGGCACAGATACGCAGTATTTT. Translation: CAIRAEAGGGTDTQYF. The chain couples TRBV10-3 to TRBJ2-3; TRBD2 agrees at 8 bases. Trimming cost V 6 bases and J 1 base; bases outside gene matches: 9. This CDR3 is built from 16 residues. Germline V gene sequence: CDR1 ENHRY, CDR2 SYGVKD.

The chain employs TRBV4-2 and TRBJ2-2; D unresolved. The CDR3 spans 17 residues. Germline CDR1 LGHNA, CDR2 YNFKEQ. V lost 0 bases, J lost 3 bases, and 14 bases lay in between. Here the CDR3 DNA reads TGTGCCAGCAGCCAAGATTATAAGGTTAGCTACACCGGGGAGCTGTTTTTT. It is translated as CASSQDYKVSYTGELFF.

The CDR3 DNA follows: TGTGCCAGCTCACCGACCAAGCGGAGTTACAATGAGCAGTTCTTC. Amino acid sequence: CASSPTKRSYNEQFF. The genes are TRBV18 and TRBJ2-1; weak D call: TRBD2 (5 bases). The CDR3 extends over 15 amino acids. Germline V gene sequence: CDR1 KGHSH, CDR2 LQKENI. V was trimmed by 3 bases and J by 4 bases, leaving 13 bases between them.

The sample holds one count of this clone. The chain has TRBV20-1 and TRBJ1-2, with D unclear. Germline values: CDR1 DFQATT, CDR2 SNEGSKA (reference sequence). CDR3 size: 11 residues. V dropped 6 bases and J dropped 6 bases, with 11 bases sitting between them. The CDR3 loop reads CSAPAGNGYTF. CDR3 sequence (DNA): TGCAGTGCCCCGGCCGGGAATGGCTACACCTTC.

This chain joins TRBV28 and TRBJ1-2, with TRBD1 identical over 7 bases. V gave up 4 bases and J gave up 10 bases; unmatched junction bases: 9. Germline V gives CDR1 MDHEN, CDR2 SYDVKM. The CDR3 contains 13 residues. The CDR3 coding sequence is TGTGCCAGCAGTTCAGGGACAGCTCTTGCCTACACCTTC. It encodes CASSSGTALAYTF.

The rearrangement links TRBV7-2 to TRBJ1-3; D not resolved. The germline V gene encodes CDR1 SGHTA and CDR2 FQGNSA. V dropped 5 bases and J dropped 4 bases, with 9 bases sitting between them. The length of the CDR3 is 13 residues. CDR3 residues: CASSVNSGNTIYF. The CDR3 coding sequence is TGTGCCAGCAGCGTCAACAGCGGAAACACCATATATTTT.

DNA of the CDR3: TGTGCCATCAATGGACAGGGCTTTCTTTACGAGCAGTACTTC. This gives the protein CAINGQGFLYEQYF. The chain is built from TRBV10-3 and TRBJ2-7; 8 nucleotides agree with TRBD1. CDR1 is ENHRY and CDR2 is SYGVKD in the germline V gene. V gave up 7 bases and J gave up 4 bases; unmatched junction bases: 9. The CDR3 covers 14 residues.